Included here is one TCR beta chain sequence, with context. An amount of RNA that ranged from roughly 0.5 to 1 ug was reverse transcribed with random hexamers. TCRdb called the immunoSEQ multiplex PCR reads again in MiXCR, with one record for every CDR3 protein. The data hold about 440,000 distinct CDR3 sequences, with about 85% observed a single time. The CDR3 has 14 residues. V lost 7 bases to trimming and J lost 4 bases, with 15 bases between them. CDR1 is MDHEN, CDR2 SYDVKM, per germline. The data were obtained in a study of CD8 T cells in Susac syndrome. This clonotype was obtained from a human donor with multiple sclerosis. The chain uses TRBV28 and TRBJ2-3; no clear D. The sample consisted of CD8+ T cells from PBMCs. The CDR3 protein is CASKDGDFPDTQYF. The CDR3 DNA reads as TGTGCCAGCAAGGACGGAGACTTTCCAGATACGCAGTATTTT.